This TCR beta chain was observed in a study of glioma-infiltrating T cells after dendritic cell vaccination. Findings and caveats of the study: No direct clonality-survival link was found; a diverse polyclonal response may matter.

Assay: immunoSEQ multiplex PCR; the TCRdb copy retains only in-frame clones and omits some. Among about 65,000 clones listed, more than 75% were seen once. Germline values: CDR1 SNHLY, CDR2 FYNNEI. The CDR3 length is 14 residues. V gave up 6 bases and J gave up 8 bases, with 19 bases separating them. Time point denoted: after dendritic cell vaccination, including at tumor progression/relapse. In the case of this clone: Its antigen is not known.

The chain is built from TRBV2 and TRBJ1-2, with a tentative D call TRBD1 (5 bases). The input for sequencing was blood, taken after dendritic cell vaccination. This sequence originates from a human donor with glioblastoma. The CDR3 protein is CASRGRRGSGGYTF. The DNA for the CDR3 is TGTGCCAGCAGGGGTAGGAGGGGCTCTGGAGGCTACACCTTC.